Sequencing of this TCR beta chain was carried out in a study of shared clonotypes between healthy human individuals. Germline lookup yields CDR1 SQVTM and CDR2 ANQGSEA. This CDR3 has 14 residues. V shed 0 bases, J shed 5 bases, and the junction held 7 bases outside the gene matches. Profiled with immunoSEQ multiplex PCR; TCRdb holds only in-frame clones, not every one. The sample yields about 2 million clones, roughly 95% seen once. In the naive CD8 group, cells lacked CD45RO and were positively selected for CCR7, so terminally differentiated effector memory CD45RA+ cells were left out. Sequencing was performed on naive CD8+ T cells sorted from blood. The chain couples TRBV29-1 to TRBJ2-7, with 7 bases that match TRBD1. This clonotype was obtained from a man in his late teens or twenties in good health. This chain's CDR3 is CSVEETGSYDEQYF. The CDR3 DNA reads as TGCAGCGTTGAAGAGACAGGGAGTTACGACGAGCAGTACTTC.